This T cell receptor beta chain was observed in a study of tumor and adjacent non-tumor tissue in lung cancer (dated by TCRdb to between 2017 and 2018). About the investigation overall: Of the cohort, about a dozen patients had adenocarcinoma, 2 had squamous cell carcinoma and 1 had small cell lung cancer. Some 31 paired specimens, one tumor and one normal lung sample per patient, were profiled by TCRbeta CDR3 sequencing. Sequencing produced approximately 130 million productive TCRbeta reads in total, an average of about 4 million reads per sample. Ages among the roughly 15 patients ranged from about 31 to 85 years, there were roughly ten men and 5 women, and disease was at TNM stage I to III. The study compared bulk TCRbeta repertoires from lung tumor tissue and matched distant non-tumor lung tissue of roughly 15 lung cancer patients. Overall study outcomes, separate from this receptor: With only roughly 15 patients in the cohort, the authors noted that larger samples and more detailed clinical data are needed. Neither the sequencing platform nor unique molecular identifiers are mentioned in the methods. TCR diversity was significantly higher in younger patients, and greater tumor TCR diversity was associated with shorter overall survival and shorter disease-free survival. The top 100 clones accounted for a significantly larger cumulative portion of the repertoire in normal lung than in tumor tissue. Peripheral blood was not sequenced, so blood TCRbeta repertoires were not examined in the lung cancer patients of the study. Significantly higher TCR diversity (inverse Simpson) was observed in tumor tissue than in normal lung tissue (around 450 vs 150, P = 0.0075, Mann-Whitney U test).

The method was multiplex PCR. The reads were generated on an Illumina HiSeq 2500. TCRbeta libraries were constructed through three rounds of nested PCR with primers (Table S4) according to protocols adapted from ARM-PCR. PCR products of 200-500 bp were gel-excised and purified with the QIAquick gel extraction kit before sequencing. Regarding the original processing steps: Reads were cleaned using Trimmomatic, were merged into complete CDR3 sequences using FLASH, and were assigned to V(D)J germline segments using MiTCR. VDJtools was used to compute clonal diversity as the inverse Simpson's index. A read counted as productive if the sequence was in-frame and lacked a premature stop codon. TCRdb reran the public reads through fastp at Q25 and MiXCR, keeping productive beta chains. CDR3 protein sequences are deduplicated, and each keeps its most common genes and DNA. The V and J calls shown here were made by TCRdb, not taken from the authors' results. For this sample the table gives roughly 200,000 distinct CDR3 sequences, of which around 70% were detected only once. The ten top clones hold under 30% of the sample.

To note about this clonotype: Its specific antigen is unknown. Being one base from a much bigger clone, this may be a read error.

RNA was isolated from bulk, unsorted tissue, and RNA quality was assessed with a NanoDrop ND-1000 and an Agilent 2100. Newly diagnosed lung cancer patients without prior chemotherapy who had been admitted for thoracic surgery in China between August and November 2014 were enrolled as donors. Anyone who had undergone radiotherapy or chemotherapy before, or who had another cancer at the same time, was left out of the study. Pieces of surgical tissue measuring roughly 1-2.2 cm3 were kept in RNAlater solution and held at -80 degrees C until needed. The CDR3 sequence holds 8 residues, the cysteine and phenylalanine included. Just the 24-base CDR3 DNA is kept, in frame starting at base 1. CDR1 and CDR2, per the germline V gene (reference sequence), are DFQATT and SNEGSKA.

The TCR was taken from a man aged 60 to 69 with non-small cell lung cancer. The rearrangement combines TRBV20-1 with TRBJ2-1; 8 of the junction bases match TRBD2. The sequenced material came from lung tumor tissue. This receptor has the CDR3 CRAGGGLF. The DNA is TGCAGGGCGGGGGGTGGACTCTTC.